One and the same sample provided the 19 T cell receptor beta chains below, sequenced in a study of shared clonotypes between healthy human individuals. The data were produced by immunoSEQ multiplex PCR, yet TCRdb's version contains in-frame clones alone and is incomplete. The table includes around 2.1 million clones, more than 90% detected once. The sample taken for sequencing was naive CD4+ T cells sorted from blood. The sample's subset: CD45RA+ positively selected. These receptor sequences come from a man in his late teens or twenties in good health.

This clone was picked up one time. The V gene is TRBV13, the J gene TRBJ1-3; D ambiguous. V was pared by 0 bases and J by 3 bases, with 9 bases between. The CDR3 totals 15 residues. Germline lookup yields CDR1 PRHDT and CDR2 FYEKMQ (reference sequence). The DNA for the CDR3 is TGTGCCAGCAGCTTAGGCTGGGCAGTTGGAAACACCATATATTTT. Protein product: CASSLGWAVGNTIYF.

This rearrangement joins TRBV5-1 to TRBJ2-3, with TRBD2 as a possible D gene (6 bases). CDR1 and CDR2 from the germline V gene are SGHRS and YFSETQ. The ends were cut back, 4 bases at V and 2 bases at J, with 14 bases in the middle. The CDR3 is made up of 15 amino acids. CDR3 amino acids: CASSPKGTYTDTQYF. The DNA for the CDR3 is TGCGCCAGCAGCCCAAAAGGGACTTACACAGATACGCAGTATTTT.

The gene calls are TRBV7-6 and TRBJ1-6, with unresolved D. The germline gives CDR1 SGHVS, CDR2 FNYEAQ. Trimming stripped 1 base from V and 5 bases from J, with 12 bases between. CDR3 length: 16 amino acids. The chain's CDR3 is CASSLGLGRDNSPLHF. CDR3 coding DNA: TGTGCCAGCAGCTTAGGACTAGGGAGGGATAATTCACCCCTCCACTTT. The full variable domain, its missing parts supplied by reference TRBV7-6 and TRBJ1-6, is GAGVSQSPRYKVTKRGQDVALRCDPISGHVSLYWYRQALGQGPEFLTYFNYEAQQDKSGLPNDRFSAERPEGSISTLTIQRTEQRDSAMYRCASSLGLGRDNSPLHFGNGTRLTVT.

The chain combines TRBV6-5 with TRBJ2-1; the match to TRBD2 covers 7 bases. The CDR3 consists of 12 residues. Germline V CDR1 and CDR2: MNHEY, SVGAGI. J was trimmed by 8 bases and V by 2 bases; bases with no gene match: 0. The CDR3, as DNA: TGTGCCAGCAGTTACGCGGGGGATGAGCAGTTCTTC. It codes for CASSYAGDEQFF.

The chain combines TRBV6-1 with TRBJ1-1, with 9 positions matching TRBD1. Germline CDR1 and CDR2: MNHNS and SASEGT. V lost 2 bases to trimming and J lost 7 bases; unmatched junction nucleotides: 20. CDR3 length: 19 amino acids. Here the CDR3 DNA reads TGTGCCAGCAGTGAATATGGACAGGGGACCTTCGTCATCCGGGGTGAAGCTTTCTTT. Amino acids: CASSEYGQGTFVIRGEAFF.

This clone occurred once. The chain has TRBV7-2 and TRBJ1-1; no clear D gene. V was shortened by 3 bases and J by 1 base, with 9 bases between the two germline ends. In germline, CDR1 is SGHTA, CDR2 FQGNSA. This CDR3 region has 14 residues. The DNA for the CDR3 is TGTGCCAGCAGCTTTGGTCAGACGAACACTGAAGCTTTCTTT. Its translation: CASSFGQTNTEAFF.

The rearrangement uses TRBV19 and TRBJ1-4; the D is unclear. Germline V gene lookup returns CDR1 LNHDA and CDR2 SQIVND (reference sequence). V lost 3 bases and J lost 4, with 15 bases in between. The CDR3 totals 16 residues. The CDR3 DNA reads as TGTGCCAGTAGTATCATGGACGGTGTGTATAATGAAAAACTGTTTTTT. It specifies CASSIMDGVYNEKLFF.

The V and J genes are TRBV7-9 and TRBJ2-3, with D maybe TRBD1 (6 bases). This CDR3 is 18 amino acids long. V was cut by 4 bases and J by 4 bases, with 24 bases left in between. Germline assignment: CDR1 SEHNR and CDR2 FQNEAQ (reference sequence). The CDR3 DNA sequence: TGTGCCAGCAGCTCCGGTGACCTTGCCAGGGGTAAAGCAGATACGCAGTATTTT. The encoded protein is CASSSGDLARGKADTQYF.

The V and J genes are TRBV5-6 and TRBJ1-2; tentative D call: TRBD1 (6 bases). Germline V gene lookup returns CDR1 SGHDT and CDR2 YYEEEE. The CDR3 length is 14 residues. V shed 3 bases and J shed 1 base, with 10 bases lying between them. Here the CDR3 reads CASSWPGVNYGYTF. The CDR3 region has the DNA TGTGCCAGCAGCTGGCCAGGGGTTAACTATGGCTACACCTTC.

The sample holds one count of this clone. The chain recombines TRBV6-6 with TRBJ1-2; 7 bases match TRBD1. V shed 9 bases, J shed 4 bases, and the junction held 5 bases outside the gene matches. Germline V lookup: CDR1 MNHNY, CDR2 SVGAGI (reference sequence). This CDR3 comprises 12 residues. CDR3 loop: CASQGEGYGYTF. The CDR3 DNA sequence: TGTGCCAGTCAGGGGGAAGGCTATGGCTACACCTTC.

Comment on this clone: Other DNA sequences in this sample translate to the same CDR3. The rearrangement uses TRBV2 and TRBJ1-6; TRBD1 aligns across 9 bases. J gave up 10 bases and V 4 bases, and 2 bases lay outside the gene matches. Germline V gene lookup returns CDR1 SNHLY and CDR2 FYNNEI. This CDR3 comprises 13 residues. The CDR3 protein is CASSGGQGSPLHF. CDR3 in DNA: TGTGCCAGCAGTGGGGGACAGGGATCACCCCTCCACTTT.

The chain combines TRBV27 with TRBJ2-1; 12 bases match TRBD2. Germline V gene data show CDR1 as MNHEY and CDR2 as SMNVEV (reference sequence). V gave up 2 bases and J gave up 4 bases; unmatched junction bases: 9. The CDR3 has 18 amino acids. For the CDR3, the DNA is TGTGCCAGCAGTTTACCCCTAGCGGGAGGGCCTAGGTACAATGAGCAGTTCTTC. Its translation is CASSLPLAGGPRYNEQFF.

The gene calls are TRBV11-3 and TRBJ2-3; TRBD2 aligns across 8 bases. Germline-derived CDR1 and CDR2 are SGHNT and YENEEA. CDR3 size: 15 residues. With V trimmed by 5 bases and J by 2 bases, 6 bases remained unmatched. CDR3: CASSENGRDTDTQYF. The DNA of the CDR3 is TGTGCCAGCAGCGAGAACGGGAGGGACACAGATACGCAGTATTTT.

The chain recombines TRBV2 with TRBJ1-2; TRBD1 is a possible D gene (5 bases). CDR3 length equals 13 residues. Trimming removed 7 bases from V and 7 bases from J, with 16 bases in between. Looked up from germline, CDR1 is SNHLY and CDR2 is FYNNEI. The CDR3 sequence: CASKGQGPVGYTF. DNA of the CDR3: TGTGCCAGCAAGGGCCAGGGCCCTGTTGGCTACACCTTC.

CDR3 loop: CASSLQGISGEQYF. CDR3 nucleotide sequence: TGTGCCAGCAGCTTACAGGGCATTTCAGGCGAGCAGTACTTC. The chain employs TRBV11-3 and TRBJ2-7; D may be TRBD1 (5 bases). V was clipped by 2 bases and J by 6 bases, with 14 bases between them. The CDR3 runs to 14 residues. Germline V gene sequence: CDR1 SGHNT, CDR2 YENEEA.

This sequence joins TRBV12-5 and TRBJ2-1; D possibly corresponds to TRBD1 (6 bases). In germline, CDR1 is LGHNT, CDR2 FRNRAP. CDR3 length: 14 amino acids. With 2 bases removed from V and 8 bases from J, the gap between germline ends came to 13 bases. CDR3 DNA: TGTGCTAGTGGTTTGCCCAACAGGGTGGATGAGCAGTTCTTC. Translated: CASGLPNRVDEQFF.

This rearrangement joins TRBV19 to TRBJ2-1; tentatively, D is TRBD1 or TRBD2 (5 bases each). This CDR3 comprises 16 residues. Germline V gives CDR1 LNHDA, CDR2 SQIVND (reference sequence). V was trimmed by 5 bases and J by 5 bases, leaving 19 bases between them. As DNA, the CDR3 is TGTGCCAGTAGTCCCCGAATAGGGGACCAGGACAATGAGCAGTTCTTC. It codes for CASSPRIGDQDNEQFF. Complete variable domain (other parts from reference TRBV19 and TRBJ2-1): DGGITQSPKYLFRKEGQNVTLSCEQNLNHDAMYWYRQDPGQGLRLIYYSQIVNDFQKGDIAEGYSVSREKKESFPLTVTSAQKNPTAFYLCASSPRIGDQDNEQFFGPGTRLTVL.

V and J are TRBV6-6 and TRBJ2-7; possibly TRBD2 for D (6 bases). The CDR3 has 14 residues. CDR1 is MNHNY and CDR2 is SVGAGI in the germline V gene (reference sequence). V lost 6 bases and J 3 bases, leaving 15 bases between the germline ends. In DNA, the CDR3 is TGTGCCAGCAGCCTGGGCGGGACGGGCTACGAGCAGTACTTC. It translates to CASSLGGTGYEQYF.

V usage is TRBV7-9 and J usage is TRBJ2-1, with TRBD1 identical over 10 bases. The J segment lost 4 bases and the V segment lost 2 bases, leaving 8 bases of the junction unmatched. In germline, CDR1 is SEHNR, CDR2 FQNEAQ (reference sequence). This CDR3 has 17 residues. The CDR3 DNA is TGTGCCAGCAGCTTACCGATAGGGACAGGGGCGTACAATGAGCAGTTCTTC. Translation: CASSLPIGTGAYNEQFF.